These 16 T cell receptor beta chains originate from one sample sequenced in a study of OX40 agonist ivuxolimab in advanced cancers. The repertoire was sequenced with immunoSEQ multiplex PCR; TCRdb's copy has only in-frame clones and lacks some. The sample has some 48,000 clones, around 84% seen once. The sequenced sample was CD4+ or CD8+ T cells sorted from blood, obtained in a trial of the OX40 agonist ivuxolimab. Receptor source: an adult with an advanced solid tumor such as melanoma, head and neck, liver or kidney cancer.

The chain carries TRBV7-2 and TRBJ2-4; unclear D gene. The ends were cut back, 5 bases at V and 0 bases at J, with 8 bases in the middle. Germline assignment: CDR1 SGHTA and CDR2 FQGNSA. The CDR3 covers 14 residues. The chain's CDR3 is CASSPDLAKNIQYF. The CDR3 DNA is TGTGCCAGCAGCCCGGACCTAGCCAAAAACATTCAGTACTTC. The full variable domain, its missing parts supplied by reference TRBV7-2 and TRBJ2-4, is GAGVSQSPSNKVTEKGKDVELRCDPISGHTALYWYRQSLGQGLEFLIYFQGNSAPDKSGLPSDRFSAERTGGSVSTLTIQRTQQEDSAVYLCASSPDLAKNIQYFGAGTRLSVL.

CDR3 region: CASSFDSFNQPQHF. The CDR3 DNA reads as TGTGCCAGCAGCTTCGACAGCTTCAATCAGCCCCAGCATTTT. J is TRBJ1-5 and V is TRBV7-2; possible D gene TRBD1, 5 bases. V was shortened by 3 bases and J by 3 bases, with 9 bases between the two germline ends. Germline loops: CDR1 SGHTA, CDR2 FQGNSA. This CDR3 comprises 14 residues. Filled out from reference TRBV7-2 and TRBJ1-5, the complete variable domain reads GAGVSQSPSNKVTEKGKDVELRCDPISGHTALYWYRQSLGQGLEFLIYFQGNSAPDKSGLPSDRFSAERTGGSVSTLTIQRTQQEDSAVYLCASSFDSFNQPQHFGDGTRLSIL.

V usage is TRBV9 and J usage is TRBJ2-2, with D perhaps given as TRBD1 or TRBD2 (6 bases each). Germline lookup yields CDR1 SGDLS and CDR2 YYNGEE. CDR3 size: 14 residues. With 4 bases removed from V and 7 bases from J, the gap between germline ends came to 14 bases. The CDR3 coding sequence is TGTGCCAGCAGCCCCCCAGGGGAGGACGGGGAGCTGTTTTTT. Protein product: CASSPPGEDGELFF.

This clone was seen a single time. The V gene is TRBV27, the J gene TRBJ1-2; possibly TRBD1 for D (6 bases). Germline V gives CDR1 MNHEY, CDR2 SMNVEV (reference sequence). Trimming stripped 4 bases from V and 5 bases from J, with 20 bases between. The CDR3 is 16 amino acids. This CDR3 is CASSSRDMTWRYGYTF. The DNA for the CDR3 is TGTGCCAGCAGTTCCCGGGACATGACGTGGAGATATGGCTACACCTTC.

The J gene is TRBJ2-1, the V gene TRBV5-1; TRBD1 aligns across 8 bases. Germline CDR1 is SGHRS and CDR2 is YFSETQ. The CDR3 extends over 15 amino acids. With V trimmed by 3 bases and J by 7 bases, 9 bases remained unmatched. This chain's CDR3 is CASSSPRQGRNEQFF. CDR3 nucleotide sequence: TGCGCCAGCAGCTCCCCCAGACAGGGGCGGAATGAGCAGTTCTTC.

This clone turned up a few times. The genes are TRBV19 and TRBJ1-5, with D uncertain. With 3 bases removed from V and 4 bases from J, the gap between germline ends came to 7 bases. CDR1 LNHDA and CDR2 SQIVND come from the germline V gene (reference sequence). The CDR3 consists of 13 residues. CDR3: CASSMTYNQPQHF. CDR3 sequence (DNA): TGTGCCAGTAGTATGACGTATAATCAGCCCCAGCATTTT.

V and J are TRBV5-4 and TRBJ1-1, with TRBD1 matching 7 bases. Trimming took 4 bases from V and 7 from J; bases not matched to a gene: 7. This CDR3 is built from 13 residues. CDR1 is SGHNT, CDR2 YYREEE, per germline (reference sequence). In nucleotides, the CDR3 is TGTGCCAGCAGCAGACAGGGCGGAGATGAAGCTTTCTTT. As protein: CASSRQGGDEAFF.

The rearrangement uses TRBV28 and TRBJ1-5; 7 bases are a match to TRBD1. Germline-derived CDR1 and CDR2 are MDHEN and SYDVKM. The trim removed 3 bases at V and 3 bases at J, leaving 8 bases unmatched. This CDR3 has 16 residues. The DNA for the CDR3 is TGTGCCAGCAGTTTCAGGGGGGAGCGAGACAATCAGCCCCAGCATTTT. Protein sequence: CASSFRGERDNQPQHF.

This chain uses TRBV7-8 with TRBJ1-1, with D perhaps matching TRBD1 (5 bases). V was cut by 5 bases and J by 0 bases, with 13 bases left in between. The CDR3 is made up of 15 amino acids. The germline V gene encodes CDR1 SGHVS and CDR2 FQNEAQ. The CDR3 nucleotides are TGTGCCAGCAGCCTGTGGGAGGGGTTGAACACTGAAGCTTTCTTT. Protein sequence: CASSLWEGLNTEAFF.

The chain carries TRBV27 and TRBJ2-1; 8 bases are shared with TRBD2. Per germline, CDR1 MNHEY and CDR2 SMNVEV (reference sequence). The CDR3 runs to 14 residues. After removal of 5 bases from V and 4 bases from J, the junction contained 4 bases not matched to a gene. Here the CDR3 reads CASSIAGTYNEQFF. CDR3 DNA: TGTGCCAGCAGTATAGCGGGGACTTACAATGAGCAGTTCTTC.

V usage is TRBV6-4 and J usage is TRBJ1-1; 9 bases map to TRBD1. Germline CDR1 reads MRHNA; CDR2 reads SNTAGT. The trim removed 6 bases at V and 4 bases at J, leaving 6 bases unmatched. CDR3 size: 14 residues. The CDR3 region has the DNA TGTGCCAGCAGGCCACAGGGGGCCAGCACTGAAGCTTTCTTT. This sequence encodes CASRPQGASTEAFF.

V is TRBV9 and J is TRBJ2-7; 15 bases map to TRBD2. The CDR3 spans 19 residues. CDR1 is SGDLS, CDR2 YYNGEE, per germline. J gave up 3 bases and V 3 bases, and 13 bases lay outside the gene matches. This CDR3 is CASSASGGLAGGRGYEQYF. The DNA for the CDR3 is TGTGCCAGCAGCGCCTCCGGGGGACTAGCGGGAGGAAGGGGCTACGAGCAGTACTTC. The full variable domain, with the rest looked up from reference TRBV9 and TRBJ2-7, is DSGVTQTPKHLITATGQRVTLRCSPRSGDLSVYWYQQSLDQGLQFLIQYYNGEERAKGNILERFSAQQFPDLHSELNLSSLELGDSALYFCASSASGGLAGGRGYEQYFGPGTRLTVT.

The rearrangement links TRBV27 to TRBJ2-7; 9 bases agree with TRBD1. The V gene's germline CDR1 is MNHEY and CDR2 SMNVEV (reference sequence). The CDR3 totals 16 residues. V gave up 1 base and J gave up 4 bases; unmatched junction bases: 8. The CDR3 DNA reads as TGTGCCAGCAGTTTATTTAGGTCGGGACAGGGTTACGAGCAGTACTTC. Its protein product is CASSLFRSGQGYEQYF.

This clone came up a few times. The V call is TRBV7-3, the J call TRBJ2-2; 13 bases are a match to TRBD2. The CDR3 covers 19 residues. Trimming cost V 5 bases and J 0 bases; bases outside gene matches: 9. Germline CDR1 reads SGHTA; CDR2 reads FQGTGA. CDR3 loop: CASSPLAGGGLTNTGELFF. CDR3 coding DNA: TGTGCCAGCAGCCCACTAGCGGGAGGGGGCTTAACGAACACCGGGGAGCTGTTTTTT.

The chain links TRBV30 to TRBJ1-1; D is uncertain. The V end lost 6 bases, the J end lost 5 bases, and 13 bases lay between the germline ends. The germline V gene encodes CDR1 GTSNPN and CDR2 SVGIG (reference sequence). The CDR3 has 12 residues. CDR3 loop: CACGKGGTEAFF. The CDR3, as DNA: TGTGCCTGCGGAAAGGGTGGGACTGAAGCTTTCTTT. Full variable domain (outside the CDR3, taken from reference TRBV30 and TRBJ1-1): SQTIHQWPATLVQPVGSPLSLECTVEGTSNPNLYWYRQAAGRGLQLLFYSVGIGQISSEVPQNLSASRPQDRQFILSSKKLLLSDSGFYLCACGKGGTEAFFGQGTRLTVV.

The J gene is TRBJ1-5, the V gene TRBV4-3, with D tentatively TRBD1 (5 bases). The length of the CDR3 is 15 residues. The ends were cut back, 2 bases at V and 3 bases at J, with 11 bases in the middle. CDR1 LGHNA and CDR2 YSLEER come from the germline V gene. CDR3 in amino acids: CASSQNSGYNQPQHF. CDR3 bases: TGCGCCAGCAGCCAAAATTCAGGGTACAATCAGCCCCAGCATTTT.